This TCR beta chain was captured in a study of cytomegalovirus exposure and HLA in healthy donors. Across the whole study: Early release data held about 85 million unique TCRs from HLA-typed donors.

The study ran its PCR with 60 Vbeta and 13 Jbeta primers. Libraries were prepared by immunoSEQ multiplex PCR; TCRdb keeps only in-frame clonotypes and omits some of them. This sample has over 200,000 clones; more than 70% occur once, and the top ten carry around 1.4%. Germline V gives CDR1 KGHSH, CDR2 LQKENI. The CDR3 runs to 14 residues. Trimming stripped 5 bases from V and 9 bases from J, with 17 bases between. The source of this sequence is a human donor in good health. Sample: PBMCs. V and J are TRBV18 and TRBJ2-1, with a tentative D call TRBD2 (7 bases). DNA of the CDR3: TGTGCCAGCTCATCAATTGCAGGGGAGGGTGAGCAGTTCTTC. This encodes CASSSIAGEGEQFF.